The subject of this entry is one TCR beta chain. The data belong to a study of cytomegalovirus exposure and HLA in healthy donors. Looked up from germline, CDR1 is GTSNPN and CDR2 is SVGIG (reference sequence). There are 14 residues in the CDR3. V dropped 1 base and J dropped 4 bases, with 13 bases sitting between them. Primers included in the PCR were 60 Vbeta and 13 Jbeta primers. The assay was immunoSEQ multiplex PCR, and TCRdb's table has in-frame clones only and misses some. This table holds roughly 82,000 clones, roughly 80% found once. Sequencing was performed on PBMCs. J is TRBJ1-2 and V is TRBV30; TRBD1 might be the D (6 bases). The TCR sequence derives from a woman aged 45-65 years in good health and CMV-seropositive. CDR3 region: CAWSAGVTGYGYTF. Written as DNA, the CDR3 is TGTGCCTGGAGTGCAGGGGTTACGGGCTATGGCTACACCTTC.